This passage covers 5 T cell receptor beta chains from one sample sequenced in a study of T cells expressing NK-cell markers (dated by TCRdb to the early 2020s). Library creation used 5' RACE. TCRdb shows the sequencer as Illumina HiSeq 2000. Following reprocessing of the reads by TCRdb, the data hold one row per CDR3 protein sequence and no DNA is available. For this sample, the table gives fewer than 400,000 distinct CDR3 sequences. The biggest ten clones account for around 5.2% of the sample. Sequenced material: blood T cells: a sorted CD56 or NKG2C T cell subset, CD4+ or CD8+ T cells, or bulk PBMC T cells (not recorded which). The receptors come from a man between 18 and 69 years old in good health.

The J gene is TRBJ2-2, the V gene TRBV27. The CDR3 loop spans 14 amino acids. Germline CDR1 MNHEY, CDR2 SMNVEV (reference sequence). Here the CDR3 reads CASSFSQFVGELFF.

The chain recombines TRBV3-1 with TRBJ2-3. The CDR3 is 16 residues long. Germline values: CDR1 LGHDT, CDR2 YNNKEL (reference sequence). The CDR3 sequence is CASSPSRGLVTDTQYF.

The chain couples TRBV11-3 to TRBJ2-2; the D gene TCRdb calls, TRBD1, cannot be checked with no DNA. Germline values: CDR1 SGHNT, CDR2 YENEEA. The CDR3 runs 13 residues. The CDR3 sequence: CASSAARDGELFF.

J is TRBJ2-7 and V is TRBV20-1. Germline V CDR1 and CDR2: DFQATT, SNEGSKA (reference sequence). The CDR3 has 13 residues. CDR3 region: CSASGSEPYEQYF.

V gene TRBV6-2 or TRBV6-3 combines with J gene TRBJ2-1; TCRdb indicates TRBD1, and absent DNA this call remains unverified. The CDR3 has 12 residues. Germline V lookup: CDR1 MNHEY, CDR2 SVGEGT. The CDR3 loop is CASLTEGGAQFF.